This TCR beta chain was identified during a study of cytomegalovirus exposure and HLA in healthy donors. PCR involved 60 Vbeta and 13 Jbeta primers. The method was immunoSEQ multiplex PCR; TCRdb's version includes in-frame clones alone and lacks a portion of them. The sample consists of about 150,000 clones, roughly 79% of them appearing once. This CDR3 has 13 residues. The junction had 5 bases not matched to a gene; V was cut back by 7 bases and J by 6 bases. CDR1 and CDR2 from the germline V gene are MNHNY and SVGAGI (reference sequence). Of note for this clone: The antigen is undetermined.

Overall study findings and caveats: As a later analysis showed, a missense DCLRE1C variant was linked to trimming of TCR beta V- and J-genes.

This clonotype originated in a man aged 18 to 30 in good health and CMV-seronegative. Sample: PBMCs. The chain links TRBV6-6 to TRBJ1-2; 10 bases match TRBD1. CDR3 loop: CASKIGTGDGYTF. The CDR3 nucleotides read TGTGCCAGCAAGATTGGGACAGGGGATGGCTACACCTTC.